This entry features one TCR beta chain sequence. Repertoires were generated with immunoSEQ multiplex PCR, while TCRdb's copy carries only in-frame clones and drops some. The sample shows about 140,000 clones, about 90% of them seen only once. These data belong to a study of T cell responses to AZD1222 COVID-19 vaccine. Trimming took off 8 bases at V and 1 base at J, with 26 bases between the two ends. The CDR3 extends over 18 amino acids. In germline, CDR1 is SGHTA, CDR2 FQGTGA. This TCR came from an adult in good health. J is TRBJ1-2 and V is TRBV7-3; D unclear. The starting material was peripheral blood, obtained on day 0 of AZD1222 vaccination. DNA for the CDR3: TGTGCCAGCCCCGTTCGCAGCCAAGGGATACCTCGTAACTATGGCTACACCTTC. Encoded protein: CASPVRSQGIPRNYGYTF.